Below are 17 T cell receptor beta chains sequenced from a single sample in a study of Ad26.COV2.S vaccination and SARS-CoV-2 variants. Profiling relied on immunoSEQ multiplex PCR, and the TCRdb table lists in-frame clones only, not all of them. The table records over 250,000 clones, around 87% of them present only once. Treatment denoted: about 20 received Ad26.COV2.S at low or high dose, single or two shots; roughly 5 received placebo; per-sample allocation not given. The investigators took samples on day 63 after the first vaccine or placebo injection. The input for sequencing was peripheral blood, taken in a trial of Ad26.COV2.S vaccine versus placebo. These receptors all stem from a person between 18 and 59 years old who received the Ad26.COV2.S COVID-19 vaccine or a placebo.

This chain connects TRBV11-2 to TRBJ1-3, with D uncertain. With 5 bases removed from V and 4 bases from J, the gap between germline ends came to 15 bases. The CDR3 is made up of 15 amino acids. Germline CDR1 is SGHAT and CDR2 is FQNNGV. The CDR3 coding sequence is TGTGCCAGCAGCCCGCTGAATCTGATCGGAAACACCATATATTTT. This codes for CASSPLNLIGNTIYF.

CDR3 in DNA: TGTGCCAGCAGCTTACGGGCTAGCGGGAGCACAGATACGCAGTATTTT. Translating it yields CASSLRASGSTDTQYF. This rearrangement joins TRBV7-9 to TRBJ2-3, with 8 bases identical to TRBD2. The germline V gene has CDR1 SEHNR and CDR2 FQNEAQ (reference sequence). The CDR3 sequence is 16 residues long. V was pared by 2 bases and J by 0 bases, with 4 bases of the junction left unmatched.

The chain joins TRBV11-2 to TRBJ2-7, with D possibly matching TRBD1 (5 bases). The CDR3 is 13 amino acids. The germline V gene has CDR1 SGHAT and CDR2 FQNNGV. Deletions cut 5 bases from V and 4 bases from J, with 12 bases between. CDR3 protein: CASSPRGAYEQYF. As DNA, the CDR3 is TGTGCCAGCAGCCCTCGTGGGGCGTACGAGCAGTACTTC. The full variable domain, completed using reference TRBV11-2 and TRBJ2-7, is EAGVAQSPRYKIIEKRQSVAFWCNPISGHATLYWYQQILGQGPKLLIQFQNNGVVDDSQLPKDRFSAERLKGVDSTLKIQPAKLEDSAVYLCASSPRGAYEQYFGPGTRLTVT.

V and J are TRBV2 and TRBJ1-4; the match to TRBD1 covers 7 bases. Germline V CDR1 and CDR2: SNHLY, FYNNEI. The CDR3 consists of 15 residues. V gave up 3 bases and J gave up 4 bases; unmatched junction bases: 5. The CDR3 nucleotides read TGTGCCAGCAGTGATAGGACAGGAGGTAATGAAAAACTGTTTTTT. Residues: CASSDRTGGNEKLFF.

The chain carries TRBV5-1 and TRBJ2-5, with 13 bases fitting TRBD2. The CDR3 runs 17 residues. The J segment lost 3 bases and the V segment lost 4 bases, leaving 9 bases of the junction unmatched. The germline V gene encodes CDR1 SGHRS and CDR2 YFSETQ. CDR3 sequence: CASSPSLGLAGKETQYF. DNA for the CDR3: TGCGCCAGCAGCCCATCCCTGGGACTAGCGGGAAAAGAGACCCAGTACTTC.

This clone was seen just once. This sequence joins TRBV7-2 and TRBJ1-3; D is unresolved. Trimming stripped 3 bases from V and 3 bases from J, with 9 bases between. The CDR3 runs 14 residues. The germline CDR1 and CDR2 sequences are SGHTA and FQGNSA. The CDR3 spells CASSLAAVGNTIYF. CDR3 nucleotide sequence: TGTGCCAGCAGCTTGGCTGCGGTTGGAAACACCATATATTTT.

The V gene is TRBV5-1, the J gene TRBJ1-3; D is ambiguous. CDR3 length: 14 amino acids. Trimming removed 7 bases at V and 4 bases at J, with 15 bases between. CDR1 SGHRS and CDR2 YFSETQ come from the germline V gene. The CDR3 DNA is TGCGCCAGCCGAGGGTCCGTGGCCGGAAACACCATATATTTT. Protein: CASRGSVAGNTIYF.

The chain is built from TRBV4-1 and TRBJ1-2; D call uncertain. Germline V gives CDR1 MGHRA, CDR2 YSYEKL. The CDR3 spans 15 residues. V was clipped by 4 bases and J by 3 bases, with 15 bases between them. CDR3 sequence: CASSPTTDGYYGYTF. CDR3 DNA: TGCGCCAGCAGCCCGACAACAGACGGGTACTATGGCTACACCTTC.

As DNA, the CDR3 is TGTGCCAGCAGTTACCGGGACAGGGGGGCCAACTATGGCTACACCTTC. Protein sequence: CASSYRDRGANYGYTF. The rearrangement links TRBV6-5 to TRBJ1-2; 11 positions agree with TRBD1. The V and J ends lost 2 bases and 2 bases, in that order; junction bases with no gene match: 4. The CDR3 runs to 16 residues. Germline loops: CDR1 MNHEY, CDR2 SVGAGI.

This clone was found once. The genes are TRBV6-5 and TRBJ1-1, with 7 bases identical to TRBD1. The CDR3 totals 14 residues. Trimming cost V 2 bases and J 11 bases; bases outside gene matches: 11. CDR1 is MNHEY, CDR2 SVGAGI, per germline. The CDR3 region has the DNA TGTGCCAGCAGTTACACCCAACAGGGGTTGAGGGCTTTCTTT. This sequence encodes CASSYTQQGLRAFF.

The chain uses TRBV6-5 and TRBJ1-1; a weak D match, TRBD1 (6 bases). Germline CDR1 reads MNHEY; CDR2 reads SVGAGI. The CDR3 contains 14 residues. V lost 0 bases and J 7 bases, leaving 12 bases between the germline ends. For the CDR3, the DNA is TGTGCCAGCAGTTACTCGAGGCAGGGGAATGAAGCTTTCTTT. Encoded protein: CASSYSRQGNEAFF.

The chain links TRBV6-1 to TRBJ1-6; tentative D call: TRBD1 (5 bases). From germline, CDR1 is MNHNS and CDR2 SASEGT. Trimming shortened V by 0 bases and J by 9 bases, and 12 bases separated the two germline ends. The CDR3 loop spans 15 amino acids. DNA of the CDR3: TGTGCCAGCAGTGAAGCGCGGGGCACCATTTCACCCCTCCACTTT. Protein: CASSEARGTISPLHF.

This chain connects TRBV7-9 to TRBJ1-1; 8 positions match TRBD1. Germline V lookup: CDR1 SEHNR, CDR2 FQNEAQ (reference sequence). The V gene end was trimmed by 8 bases and the J gene end by 4 bases; junction bases not matched to a gene: 9. The CDR3 is 14 residues long. The CDR3 DNA follows: TGTGCCAGCTCGCGGACAGGGTCTGTCACTGAAGCTTTCTTT. It is translated as CASSRTGSVTEAFF.

This clone was recorded only once. The chain recombines TRBV6-5 with TRBJ1-1; tentatively, D is TRBD1 (5 bases). Germline V gene lookup returns CDR1 MNHEY and CDR2 SVGAGI. The CDR3 is 14 amino acids. V lost 4 bases, J lost 5 bases, and 14 bases lay in between. Here the CDR3 reads CASSSPLGGTEAFF. Here the CDR3 DNA reads TGTGCCAGCAGTTCCCCTTTGGGGGGAACTGAAGCTTTCTTT.

The chain is built from TRBV7-2 and TRBJ2-5, with TRBD2 matching 9 bases. V was clipped by 5 bases and J by 5 bases; unmatched bases: 12. The CDR3 covers 16 residues. The germline CDR1 and CDR2 sequences are SGHTA and FQGNSA. This chain's CDR3 is CASSLIMASGKETQYF. DNA of the CDR3: TGTGCCAGCAGCCTAATAATGGCTAGCGGGAAGGAGACCCAGTACTTC. Combining the CDR3 with reference TRBV7-2 and TRBJ2-5 gives the whole variable domain GAGVSQSPSNKVTEKGKDVELRCDPISGHTALYWYRQSLGQGLEFLIYFQGNSAPDKSGLPSDRFSAERTGGSVSTLTIQRTQQEDSAVYLCASSLIMASGKETQYFGPGTRLLVL.

DNA of the CDR3: TGTGCCAGCAGCCCGGACAGAGCTAACTATGGCTACACCTTC. This translates into CASSPDRANYGYTF. V is TRBV5-4 and J is TRBJ1-2; perhaps TRBD1 as D (6 bases). V lost 4 bases and J lost 0, with 10 bases in between. This CDR3 contains 14 residues. Germline CDR1 and CDR2: SGHNT and YYREEE (reference sequence).

This clone has a single count. The CDR3 nucleotides are TGTGCCAGCAGCTCTCGGTCCTACAATGAGCAGTTCTTC. Translated: CASSSRSYNEQFF. The chain employs TRBV9 and TRBJ2-1; no clear D gene. CDR1 is SGDLS, CDR2 YYNGEE, per germline. The ends were cut back, 4 bases at V and 1 base at J, with 6 bases in the middle. The CDR3 runs to 13 residues.